This T cell receptor beta chain came from a study of blood T cell repertoires in COVID-19. Participant ages covered about 18 to 100 years across some 25 US areas. Participants' reported clinical history set cohort assignment. Donors in Cohort 3 who had recovered were those with two negative PCRs, healthcare professional clearance, or resolution of their symptoms. Authors' methods: The assay estimated nucleated cells by amplifying reference gene primers. TCRdb's table, derived via immunoSEQ multiplex PCR, lists solely in-frame clones and lacks some. The V and J calls and clone size come from that table; D and trimming were worked out from the DNA. The table lists around 150,000 clones, about 88% of them singletons. The sample comprised PBMCs or T cells enriched from blood (not recorded which). The sequence was collected from a man aged 45-65 years who had recovered from COVID-19.

CDR3 nucleotide sequence: TGTGCCAGCAGCTTAACGGTCTCAGGCGGGGAGCTGTTTTTT. Translation: CASSLTVSGGELFF. V gene TRBV7-3 combines with J gene TRBJ2-2; D call uncertain. Trimming pared 0 bases from V and 7 bases from J, leaving 9 bases between. Germline CDR1 is SGHTA and CDR2 is FQGTGA. The CDR3 is 14 amino acids.